Shown below are 11 T cell receptor beta chains from a single sample sequenced in a study of control samples from healthy donors and cancer patients (TCRdb year 2020). Libraries were constructed by the immunoSEQ multiplex PCR assay. Sourced from immuneACCESS, this table was stored by TCRdb with only in-frame sequences that have V and J called. A share of the clones is absent; for the studies checked, an unresolved V gene accounts for under half, and the remainder has no known explanation. The sample profile shows roughly 160,000 clones; about 90% of them were found once. The top ten clones comprise 4% to 6% of the sample. The sequenced sample was blood. The origin of the receptors is a woman under 40 in good health.

The genes are TRBV6-5 and TRBJ1-6; D gene ambiguous. Per the germline V gene, CDR1 is MNHEY and CDR2 is SVGAGI. Trimming removed 4 bases from V and 0 bases from J, with 4 bases in between. This CDR3 is built from 14 residues. CDR3 in DNA: TGTGCCAGCAGTTCAGACTCCTATAATTCACCCCTCCACTTT. It translates to CASSSDSYNSPLHF.

The chain employs TRBV18 and TRBJ2-7; D ambiguous. Between the trimmed V and J ends, which lost 6 bases and 7 bases, there was a span of 13 bases. This CDR3 comprises 12 residues. In germline, CDR1 is KGHSH, CDR2 LQKENI. The DNA for the CDR3 is TGTGCCAGCTCTGGAACCCGAAGGGAGCAGTACTTC. Protein: CASSGTRREQYF.

This clone was picked up one time. V and J are TRBV5-1 and TRBJ1-1; 10 positions agree with TRBD1. The CDR3 extends over 15 amino acids. The germline CDR1 and CDR2 sequences are SGHRS and YFSETQ. V gave up 3 bases and J gave up 11 bases; unmatched junction bases: 13. The CDR3: CASSSESTGGYGAFF. For the CDR3, the DNA is TGCGCCAGCAGCTCCGAATCGACAGGGGGCTACGGGGCTTTCTTT.

The chain has TRBV15 and TRBJ1-5; D remains unclear. V was pared by 8 bases and J by 4 bases, with 12 bases between. The CDR3 spans 13 residues. Germline V gene sequence: CDR1 LNHNV, CDR2 YYDKDF (reference sequence). CDR3 loop: CATSDMENQPQHF. The CDR3 coding sequence is TGTGCCACCTCCGACATGGAGAATCAGCCCCAGCATTTT. The full variable domain, rest sourced from reference TRBV15 and TRBJ1-5, is DAMVIQNPRYQVTQFGKPVTLSCSQTLNHNVMYWYQQKSSQAPKLLFHYYDKDFNNEADTPDNFQSRRPNTSFCFLDIRSPGLGDTAMYLCATSDMENQPQHFGDGTRLSIL.

This clone showed up just a few times. The CDR3 reads CASSPTGNYGYTF. The CDR3, as DNA: TGTGCCAGCAGCCCGACAGGGAACTATGGCTACACCTTC. V and J are TRBV3-1 (or the pseudogene TRBV3-2) and TRBJ1-2; 7 bases map to TRBD1. The trim removed 4 bases at V and 2 bases at J, leaving 1 base unmatched. Germline assignment: CDR1 LGHDT and CDR2 YNNKEL (reference sequence). CDR3 length: 13 amino acids.

This clone was seen only a few times. CDR3 sequence: CASRRQTNSPLHF. In DNA form, the CDR3 reads TGTGCCAGCAGACGACAGACTAATTCACCCCTCCACTTT. The chain has TRBV6-5 and TRBJ1-6; TRBD1 might be the D (5 bases). This CDR3 comprises 13 residues. Trimming cost V 6 bases and J 6 bases, with 9 bases left between them. Germline CDR1 reads MNHEY; CDR2 reads SVGAGI.

The chain is built from TRBV7-8 and TRBJ1-5; D not resolved. V was pared by 1 base and J by 4 bases, with 11 bases between. Germline lookup yields CDR1 SGHVS and CDR2 FQNEAQ. The CDR3 loop spans 15 amino acids. The CDR3 protein is CASSLGSGGNQPQHF. The CDR3 bases are TGTGCCAGCAGCTTAGGGTCAGGAGGAAATCAGCCCCAGCATTTT.

This rearrangement joins TRBV5-1 to TRBJ2-5; D tentatively reads TRBD1 or TRBD2 (6 bases each). The V and J ends lost 0 bases and 6 bases respectively, with 15 bases between them. The CDR3 covers 15 residues. CDR1 and CDR2 from the germline V gene are SGHRS and YFSETQ. The CDR3 bases are TGCGCCAGCAGCTTGGCCATGGGGGGCGCGAAGACCCAGTACTTC. As protein: CASSLAMGGAKTQYF. The full variable domain, in which reference TRBV5-1 and TRBJ2-5 provide the parts outside the CDR3, is KAGVTQTPRYLIKTRGQQVTLSCSPISGHRSVSWYQQTPGQGLQFLFEYFSETQRNKGNFPGRFSGRQFSNSRSEMNVSTLELGDSALYLCASSLAMGGAKTQYFGPGTRLLVL.

V and J are TRBV2 and TRBJ2-7; TRBD1 might be the D (5 bases). The CDR3 has 11 amino acids. Per the germline V gene, CDR1 is SNHLY and CDR2 is FYNNEI. V was trimmed by 8 bases and J by 1 base, leaving 6 bases between them. In DNA form, the CDR3 reads TGTGCCAGCCGACAGTCCTACGAGCAGTACTTC. Translated: CASRQSYEQYF.

V is TRBV11-3 and J is TRBJ2-1, with 13 bases lining up with TRBD2. This CDR3 contains 15 residues. CDR1 is SGHNT, CDR2 YENEEA, per germline. V gave up 5 bases and J gave up 7 bases; unmatched junction bases: 5. CDR3 region: CASSQLAGGRNEQFF. The CDR3 bases are TGTGCCAGCAGCCAACTAGCGGGGGGGCGAAATGAGCAGTTCTTC.

This sequence joins TRBV5-4 and TRBJ1-3; TRBD1 agrees at 9 bases. Looked up from germline, CDR1 is SGHNT and CDR2 is YYREEE (reference sequence). The CDR3 has 15 amino acids. V shed 4 bases, J shed 3 bases, and the junction held 5 bases outside the gene matches. CDR3 coding DNA: TGTGCCAGCAGCGCGCGGACAGGGGTTGGAAACACCATATATTTT. Its translation: CASSARTGVGNTIYF.